Presented here are 2 T cell receptor beta chains from one specimen sequenced in a study of beta chain features in type 1 diabetes. General study findings and limits: Among all four CD4+ subsets, Type 1 diabetes patients had TCRB CDR3s that were moderately but significantly shorter.

Which antigens these TCRs recognize remains unknown. Expressed TCRB transcripts were sequenced, since all the RNA that had been isolated was reverse transcribed. Some clones are missing from TCRdb's copy, which holds only in-frame ones; the method was immunoSEQ multiplex PCR. The profile covers hundreds of thousands of clones, with approximately 16% appearing a single time and around 0.015% taken by the ten largest. Material: naive CD4+ T cells from blood. Source of these receptors: a man between 18 and 35 years old with type 1 diabetes.

This chain uses TRBV10-3 with TRBJ2-7; the match to TRBD2 covers 13 bases. CDR1 and CDR2 from the germline V gene are ENHRY and SYGVKD. The trim removed 10 bases at V and 3 bases at J, leaving 15 bases unmatched. The CDR3 sequence is 17 residues long. The CDR3, as DNA: TGTGCCAGCCAGGGACTAGCGGGGAACGTAAAGTACTACGAGCAGTACTTC. Translation: CASQGLAGNVKYYEQYF.

This clone has a handful of counts. The chain is built from TRBV27 and TRBJ1-1; D remains ambiguous. The germline gives CDR1 MNHEY, CDR2 SMNVEV (reference sequence). Trimming left V 5 bases short and J 3 bases short, with 10 bases between. The CDR3 runs to 13 residues. In nucleotides, the CDR3 is TGTGCCAGCAGTCGTATCGGGTACACTGAAGCTTTCTTT. Translation gives CASSRIGYTEAFF.